Shown below are 30 T cell receptor beta chains from a single sample sequenced in a study of CD8+ T cells in alopecia areata (dated by TCRdb to 2017 to 2018). The label giving this sample's time point can be read as: less than 30 weeks on oral tofacitinib. The meaning of the sample's treatment or condition label: oral pan-JAK inhibitor, 5-10 mg twice daily. The library was generated by the immunoSEQ multiplex PCR assay. RNA was extracted from all samples and reverse transcribed into cDNA, which served as template for TCR sequencing. The clones in this table, taken by TCRdb from immuneACCESS, are in-frame only. Not every clone is retained; where verified, under half of the shortfall comes from an unresolved V gene, and the cause of the rest is unknown. Recorded for this sample are roughly 170,000 clones; about 60% of them occurred a single time. Of the sample, roughly 13% falls within the top ten clones.

This specimen consisted of CD8+ T cells sorted from blood, obtained at week 24, from a patient treated with tofacitinib. The receptor source for this set is a human donor with alopecia areata.

The chain has TRBV27 and TRBJ2-5; TRBD1 aligns across 7 bases. Germline V gene sequence: CDR1 MNHEY, CDR2 SMNVEV (reference sequence). V gave up 6 bases and J gave up 2 bases; unmatched junction bases: 6. This CDR3 has 14 residues. CDR3 loop: CASSRGQQQETQYF. The CDR3 nucleotides read TGTGCCAGCAGCCGGGGACAGCAACAAGAGACCCAGTACTTC.

This clone appeared a few times. The V gene is TRBV23-1, the J gene TRBJ1-3; D not certain. TRBV23-1 is labeled an ORF, and its function is uncertain. Trimming left V 0 bases short and J 0 bases short, with 12 bases between. The CDR3 covers 17 residues. CDR3 sequence: CASSQSEGLGSGNTIYF. The CDR3 DNA reads TGCGCCAGCAGTCAATCGGAAGGGCTTGGCTCTGGAAACACCATATATTTT.

This clone was seen only a few times. This chain's CDR3 is CASSPGQISTDTQYF. In DNA, the CDR3 is TGTGCCAGCAGCCCGGGACAGATAAGCACAGATACGCAGTATTTT. This chain connects TRBV7-9 to TRBJ2-3; 7 bases align to TRBD1. V trimming: 5 bases; J trimming: 0 bases; junction bases outside the gene matches: 5. Germline loops: CDR1 SEHNR, CDR2 FQNEAQ (reference sequence). This CDR3 spans 15 amino acids.

The chain uses TRBV29-1 and TRBJ1-1; 8 nucleotides align to TRBD1. This CDR3 has 13 amino acids. From germline, CDR1 is SQVTM and CDR2 ANQGSEA. J lost 0 bases, V lost 7 bases, and 4 bases had no gene match. This CDR3 reads CSAGQGMNTEAFF. CDR3 nucleotide sequence: TGCAGCGCCGGACAGGGAATGAACACTGAAGCTTTCTTT.

This clone was seen only a few times. The V and J genes are TRBV5-4 and TRBJ2-1, with D possibly being TRBD2 (6 bases). Trimming pared 4 bases from V and 6 bases from J, leaving 11 bases between. From germline, CDR1 is SGHNT and CDR2 YYREEE (reference sequence). The CDR3 loop spans 13 amino acids. The CDR3 DNA reads TGTGCCAGCAGCGGCGGGACTGTCAATGAGCAGTTCTTC. Its protein is CASSGGTVNEQFF.

This chain connects TRBV11-2 to TRBJ2-5, with D perhaps TRBD2 (6 bases). V was clipped by 1 base and J by 13 bases, with 19 bases between them. Germline V CDR1 and CDR2: SGHAT, FQNNGV. This CDR3 has 14 amino acids. CDR3 in DNA: TGTGCCAGCAGCTTAGCTCCCACTAGCCCCACCTGGTACTTC. This translates into CASSLAPTSPTWYF.

The genes are TRBV30 and TRBJ1-2; TRBD1 matches 11 bases. The germline gives CDR1 GTSNPN, CDR2 SVGIG (reference sequence). This CDR3 comprises 13 residues. J was trimmed by 10 bases and V by 3 bases; bases with no gene match: 7. This CDR3 is CAWSPGQGGVYTF. The CDR3 DNA follows: TGTGCCTGGAGCCCGGGACAGGGGGGGGTCTACACCTTC.

The rearrangement joins TRBV13 to TRBJ2-1, with TRBD2 matching over 12 bases. Germline lookup yields CDR1 PRHDT and CDR2 FYEKMQ (reference sequence). This CDR3 contains 16 residues. Unmatched junction bases numbered 6, after V lost 3 bases and J lost 6 bases. CDR3 DNA sequence: TGTGCCAGCAGCTTTCCTAGCGGGGGGGCCGTCAATGAGCAGTTCTTC. It encodes CASSFPSGGAVNEQFF. Drawing the rest from reference TRBV13 and TRBJ2-1, the complete variable domain is AAGVIQSPRHLIKEKRETATLKCYPIPRHDTVYWYQQGPGQDPQFLISFYEKMQSDKGSIPDRFSAQQFSDYHSELNMSSLELGDSALYFCASSFPSGGAVNEQFFGPGTRLTVL.

Only one count was recorded for this clone. The CDR3 is CASSQTSSVNGPDTQYF. The DNA for the CDR3 is TGCGCCAGCAGCCAGACCTCTAGCGTCAACGGACCAGATACGCAGTATTTT. The chain links TRBV5-1 to TRBJ2-3; tentative D call: TRBD2 (6 bases). The CDR3 contains 17 residues. V gave up 4 bases and J gave up 4 bases, with 22 bases separating them. Germline-derived CDR1 and CDR2 are SGHRS and YFSETQ.

The V gene is TRBV7-9, the J gene TRBJ2-1; 8 positions agree with TRBD1. CDR1 is SEHNR and CDR2 is FQNEAQ in the germline V gene (reference sequence). The junction had 8 bases not matched to a gene; V was cut back by 2 bases and J by 5 bases. The CDR3 consists of 16 residues. CDR3 in amino acids: CASSLLRTGRNNEQFF. CDR3 nucleotide sequence: TGTGCCAGCAGCTTACTTCGGACAGGGAGGAACAATGAGCAGTTCTTC.

The chain combines TRBV4-1 with TRBJ1-1; no clear D. Germline V gives CDR1 MGHRA, CDR2 YSYEKL. Trimming stripped 3 bases from V and 6 bases from J, with 8 bases between. The CDR3 contains 12 residues. The CDR3 DNA follows: TGCGCCAGCAGCCATCAAGGTCCTGAAGCTTTCTTT. It specifies CASSHQGPEAFF.

This chain links TRBV23-1 with TRBJ1-3; no firm D call. TRBV23-1 is known as an ORF, though its function is uncertain. Trimming removed 0 bases from V and 2 bases from J, with 17 bases in between. The CDR3 is made up of 18 amino acids. The CDR3 DNA reads TGCGCCAGCAGTCAATCGTCTTTCAAGCGAAATACTGGAAACACCATATATTTT. Its protein product is CASSQSSFKRNTGNTIYF.

The V call is TRBV29-1, the J call TRBJ1-2, with D perhaps TRBD1 (5 bases). The V and J ends lost 4 bases and 5 bases respectively, with 32 bases between them. Germline V gene sequence: CDR1 SQVTM, CDR2 ANQGSEA. This CDR3 is 19 amino acids long. CDR3 loop: CSVADSWVRGLITLYGYTF. CDR3 DNA sequence: TGCAGCGTTGCCGACTCTTGGGTCCGGGGCCTAATCACCCTTTATGGCTACACCTTC.

This chain connects TRBV7-9 to TRBJ1-2; D is possibly TRBD1 (5 bases). The CDR3 runs 16 residues. Deletions cut 6 bases from V and 8 bases from J, with 25 bases between. Looked up from germline, CDR1 is SEHNR and CDR2 is FQNEAQ (reference sequence). This chain's CDR3 is CASSPVTGRALVGYTF. Here the CDR3 DNA reads TGTGCCAGCAGTCCCGTCACAGGAAGGGCCTTAGTAGGCTACACCTTC. Full variable domain (remainder filled in from reference TRBV7-9 and TRBJ1-2): DTGVSQNPRHKITKRGQNVTFRCDPISEHNRLYWYRQTLGQGPEFLTYFQNEAQLEKSRLLSDRFSAERPKGSFSTLEIQRTEQGDSAMYLCASSPVTGRALVGYTFGSGTRLTVV.

V is TRBV2 and J is TRBJ2-3; D unresolved. V lost 8 bases and J 3 bases, leaving 9 bases between the germline ends. This CDR3 contains 12 residues. Germline lookup yields CDR1 SNHLY and CDR2 FYNNEI. The CDR3 is CASPDQTDTQYF. The CDR3 nucleotides read TGTGCCAGCCCGGACCAAACAGATACGCAGTATTTT.

This chain connects TRBV11-2 to TRBJ2-5; D may be TRBD1 (5 bases). This CDR3 has 14 residues. Per germline, CDR1 SGHAT and CDR2 FQNNGV. The V gene lost 3 bases and the J gene lost 4 bases, with 12 bases spanning the gap. The CDR3 region has the DNA TGTGCCAGCAGCTTCGGCCAGGGCGGAGAGACCCAGTACTTC. Translating gives CASSFGQGGETQYF.

The chain's CDR3 is CATSQTGGGLTDTQYF. CDR3 DNA: TGTGCCACCAGCCAAACAGGGGGCGGATTAACAGATACGCAGTATTTT. V and J are TRBV15 and TRBJ2-3; 9 positions match TRBD1. J gave up 3 bases and V 5 bases, and 9 bases lay outside the gene matches. Germline CDR1 LNHNV, CDR2 YYDKDF (reference sequence). The length of the CDR3 is 16 residues.

The J gene is TRBJ2-5, the V gene TRBV15, with D possibly matching TRBD1 (8 bases). Germline V gene data show CDR1 as LNHNV and CDR2 as YYDKDF (reference sequence). This CDR3 has 17 residues. Trimming removed 5 bases at V and 2 bases at J, with 21 bases between. In DNA form, the CDR3 reads TGTGCCACCAGCTCCCACCGACAGGGGAGGGTGCAAGAGACCCAGTACTTC. It is translated as CATSSHRQGRVQETQYF.

This clone was seen a handful of times. This chain connects TRBV7-2 to TRBJ2-1, with no clear D. Per germline, CDR1 SGHTA and CDR2 FQGNSA. Trimming pared 5 bases from V and 10 bases from J, leaving 9 bases between. CDR3 size: 11 residues. The CDR3 spells CASSLSGEQFF. The CDR3 DNA reads TGTGCCAGCAGCCTGTCTGGGGAGCAGTTCTTC.

This chain uses TRBV4-1 with TRBJ1-5; 9 bases align to TRBD1. CDR1 is MGHRA and CDR2 is YSYEKL in the germline V gene. Germline trimming cut 2 bases from V and 7 bases from J; bases unmatched to any gene: 6. The CDR3 has 15 residues. CDR3 DNA: TGCGCCAGCAGCCAATACGGACAGGGGAGGCAGCCCCAGCATTTT. Translating it yields CASSQYGQGRQPQHF.

The chain employs TRBV29-1 and TRBJ2-1, with D possibly TRBD2 on 6 matching bases. The germline CDR1 and CDR2 sequences are SQVTM and ANQGSEA. Trimming took 1 base from V and 5 from J, leaving 12 bases between them. CDR3 size: 14 residues. The CDR3 nucleotides are TGCAGCGTTGAAGGGGTAGCGGTTCACAATGAGCAGTTCTTC. Translating it yields CSVEGVAVHNEQFF.

This clone was observed a single time. A junction end diverges from the germline sequence, so it may reflect a read error. This rearrangement joins TRBV20-1 to TRBJ1-2; no firm D call. Germline V gene sequence: CDR1 DFQATT, CDR2 SNEGSKA (reference sequence). The CDR3 spans 11 residues. The CDR3 nucleotides read TGCAGTGCTAGAGAAGCCGGAGGCCAAAACTTC. This sequence encodes CSAREAGGQNF.

The genes are TRBV4-2 and TRBJ2-1, with a tentative D call TRBD2 (5 bases). Germline V gives CDR1 LGHNA, CDR2 YNFKEQ. V lost 1 base and J 1 base, leaving 29 bases between the germline ends. The CDR3 extends over 22 amino acids. The CDR3 DNA reads as TGTGCCAGCAGCCAAGGAGTTTTCGGAGGACGATCTCTCCTGAGGTCCTACAATGAGCAGTTCTTC. Protein product: CASSQGVFGGRSLLRSYNEQFF.

The chain has TRBV9 and TRBJ1-5; TRBD1 might be the D (5 bases). This CDR3 spans 15 amino acids. The V end lost 0 bases, the J end lost 6 bases, and 13 bases lay between the germline ends. The germline V gene has CDR1 SGDLS and CDR2 YYNGEE. CDR3 sequence: CASSVDGSGTQPQHF. DNA for the CDR3: TGTGCCAGCAGCGTAGATGGCTCCGGGACTCAGCCCCAGCATTTT.

The rearrangement uses TRBV6-5 and TRBJ2-1, with D tentatively TRBD2 (5 bases). V lost 0 bases and J 6 bases, leaving 6 bases between the germline ends. Germline values: CDR1 MNHEY, CDR2 SVGAGI. The CDR3 is 13 residues long. Written as DNA, the CDR3 is TGTGCCAGCAGTTACTCCGAGGGCAATGAGCAGTTCTTC. Residues: CASSYSEGNEQFF.

J is TRBJ1-2 and V is TRBV6-5; possible D gene TRBD1, 5 bases. The germline V and J ends were trimmed by 4 bases and 2 bases, with 11 bases remaining between them. Per the germline V gene, CDR1 is MNHEY and CDR2 is SVGAGI. This CDR3 has 14 residues. The CDR3 DNA follows: TGTGCCAGCAGTTTCGGCAGGGAAAACTATGGCTACACCTTC. It codes for CASSFGRENYGYTF.

This clone showed up just a few times. V usage is TRBV30 and J usage is TRBJ1-4; no firm D call. Germline CDR1 reads GTSNPN; CDR2 reads SVGIG (reference sequence). The CDR3 runs 14 residues. The ends were cut back, 2 bases at V and 0 bases at J, with 7 bases in the middle. This chain's CDR3 is CAWSYGATNEKLFF. DNA of the CDR3: TGTGCCTGGAGTTATGGAGCAACTAATGAAAAACTGTTTTTT.

This clone was found once. The chain combines TRBV2 with TRBJ1-5; perhaps TRBD1 as D (6 bases). Trimming removed 3 bases from V and 8 bases from J, with 11 bases in between. The CDR3 consists of 13 residues. CDR1 SNHLY and CDR2 FYNNEI come from the germline V gene. The chain's CDR3 is CASSEGGWKPQHF. As DNA, the CDR3 is TGTGCCAGCAGTGAGGGGGGCTGGAAGCCCCAGCATTTT.

Details on this clone: Other DNA sequences in the same sample also yield this CDR3. This chain joins TRBV19 and TRBJ1-1; 9 bases align to TRBD1. V lost 3 bases and J lost 0; bases outside the gene matches: 2. Germline CDR1 and CDR2: LNHDA and SQIVND (reference sequence). The CDR3 contains 15 residues. The CDR3 region has the DNA TGTGCCAGTAGTATCGGGACAGGGATGAACACTGAAGCTTTCTTT. The encoded protein is CASSIGTGMNTEAFF.

J is TRBJ1-5 and V is TRBV30; D is uncertain. Trimming left V 0 bases short and J 5 bases short, with 5 bases between. This CDR3 is 12 amino acids long. In germline, CDR1 is GTSNPN, CDR2 SVGIG (reference sequence). The CDR3 protein is CAWSVDDQPQHF. The CDR3 region has the DNA TGTGCCTGGAGTGTAGACGATCAGCCCCAGCATTTT.